The 9 T cell receptor beta chains given below trace back to one sample, sequenced in a study of identical twins. TCRdb processed the 5' RACE reads anew with MiXCR; each CDR3 protein has one entry. The sample shows under 900,000 distinct CDR3 sequences, around 12% of them seen only once. The same sample was also used in a study of yellow fever vaccine responses in identical twins.

The sample comprised PBMCs. The source is a woman under 30 in good health.

V gene TRBV20-1 combines with J gene TRBJ2-4; a weak D match, TRBD2 (5 bases). CDR3 size: 13 residues. Trimming took 6 bases from V and 3 from J, leaving 12 bases between them. CDR1 DFQATT and CDR2 SNEGSKA come from the germline V gene (reference sequence). CDR3 DNA: TGCAGTGCCTTTTCGGGGAACAAAAACATTCAGTACTTC. This translates into CSAFSGNKNIQYF.

This clonotype came up many times. V and J are TRBV6-5 and TRBJ2-3, with D unresolved. CDR3 length equals 15 residues. The V end lost 4 bases, the J end lost 1 base, and 12 bases lay between the germline ends. The germline CDR1 and CDR2 sequences are MNHEY and SVGAGI. The chain's CDR3 is CASSSSPPRTDTQYF. The CDR3 DNA follows: TGTGCCAGCAGTTCTTCCCCCCCACGCACAGATACGCAGTATTTT.

This clonotype was recorded a few times. The rearrangement joins TRBV19 to TRBJ1-3; maybe TRBD1 (6 bases). CDR3 size: 15 residues. Germline values: CDR1 LNHDA, CDR2 SQIVND (reference sequence). Trimming shortened V by 7 bases and J by 0 bases, and 13 bases separated the two germline ends. CDR3 DNA sequence: TGTGCCAGTACAGGGGCAGCCAACTCTGGAAACACCATATATTTT. The encoded protein is CASTGAANSGNTIYF. Looking up the rest from reference TRBV19 and TRBJ1-3 gives the full variable domain: DGGITQSPKYLFRKEGQNVTLSCEQNLNHDAMYWYRQDPGQGLRLIYYSQIVNDFQKGDIAEGYSVSREKKESFPLTVTSAQKNPTAFYLCASTGAANSGNTIYFGEGSWLTVV.

The chain joins TRBV10-1 to TRBJ1-1; TRBD1 aligns across 7 bases. Germline loops: CDR1 WNHNN, CDR2 SYGVQD (reference sequence). The CDR3 contains 12 residues. Germline trimming cut 4 bases from V and 7 bases from J; bases unmatched to any gene: 3. The CDR3 DNA is TGCGCCAGCAGTGTTGCAGGGGGTGAAGCTTTCTTT. Its protein product is CASSVAGGEAFF.

This clonotype has more than one count but fewer than ten. The chain has TRBV20-1 and TRBJ2-5; 10 bases agree with TRBD2. CDR1 and CDR2 (germline): DFQATT, SNEGSKA (reference sequence). The CDR3 contains 15 residues. V was pared by 2 bases and J by 5 bases, with 8 bases of the junction left unmatched. The CDR3 sequence is CSARPQREGSETQYF. CDR3 nucleotide sequence: TGCAGTGCTAGACCCCAGCGGGAGGGCAGCGAGACCCAGTACTTC.

This chain connects TRBV7-2 to TRBJ2-1; 11 bases fit TRBD2. The CDR3 runs to 17 residues. The V gene end was trimmed by 0 bases and the J gene end by 10 bases; junction bases not matched to a gene: 11. The germline gives CDR1 SGHTA, CDR2 FQGNSA. CDR3 sequence (DNA): TGTGCCAGCAGCTTAGCGTTCGTAGCGGGAGGGCCTCTCGAGCAGTTCTTC. As protein: CASSLAFVAGGPLEQFF. The complete variable domain, with remaining parts taken from reference TRBV7-2 and TRBJ2-1, reads GAGVSQSPSNKVTEKGKDVELRCDPISGHTALYWYRQSLGQGLEFLIYFQGNSAPDKSGLPSDRFSAERTGGSVSTLTIQRTQQEDSAVYLCASSLAFVAGGPLEQFFGPGTRLTVL.

The rearrangement joins TRBV11-3 to TRBJ2-1; tentative D call: TRBD2 (5 bases). This CDR3 contains 16 residues. The germline V gene has CDR1 SGHNT and CDR2 YENEEA. Trimming took 0 bases from V and 5 from J, leaving 14 bases between them. For the CDR3, the DNA is TGTGCCAGCAGCTTAGAAGGTAGCGTGAGGGACAATGAGCAGTTCTTC. Translating gives CASSLEGSVRDNEQFF.

This clonotype was found a few times. The rearrangement uses TRBV5-5 and TRBJ1-2, with D tentatively TRBD1 (5 bases). Per the germline V gene, CDR1 is SGHKS and CDR2 is YYEKEE (reference sequence). The CDR3 sequence is 16 residues long. V was shortened by 0 bases and J by 4 bases, with 16 bases between the two germline ends. DNA of the CDR3: TGTGCCAGCAGCTTGGCCCCGGGACTCGGGAGCTATGGCTACACCTTC. The encoded protein is CASSLAPGLGSYGYTF.

The chain joins TRBV5-1 to TRBJ1-1, with 7 bases fitting TRBD1. The length of the CDR3 is 15 residues. Germline-derived CDR1 and CDR2 are SGHRS and YFSETQ. The junction had 8 bases not matched to a gene; V was cut back by 1 base and J by 5 bases. The CDR3 reads CASSLHADRETEAFF. In DNA form, the CDR3 reads TGCGCCAGCAGCTTGCACGCAGACAGGGAAACTGAAGCTTTCTTT.